One and the same sample provided the 16 T cell receptor beta chains below, sequenced in a study of graft-versus-host responses after intestinal transplantation (dated by TCRdb to the early 2020s). Their recognized antigens are unknown. The time point label, as the study defines it: cells obtained before transplantation from donor or recipient. The library came from the immunoSEQ multiplex PCR assay. The immuneACCESS repertoire file appears here via TCRdb, limited to in-frame rearrangements. These files lack a portion of the clones; in checked studies, under half of the deficit traces to unresolved V genes, and the cause of the others is not known. The sample includes tens of thousands of clones, with 80% to 95% observed a single time. The ten largest clonotypes hold over 0.45% of the sample. The source was unstimulated CD8+ T cells sorted from spleen or lymph node cells, collected before intestinal transplant. The receptors were gathered from a human donor who received an intestinal transplant.

This chain joins TRBV7-2 and TRBJ1-1, with a tentative D call TRBD1 (6 bases). The germline V gene encodes CDR1 SGHTA and CDR2 FQGNSA. The germline V and J ends were trimmed by 5 bases and 4 bases, with 11 bases remaining between them. CDR3 size: 13 residues. CDR3 loop: CASSLIQGTEAFF. The CDR3 coding sequence is TGTGCCAGCAGCCTCATACAGGGCACTGAAGCTTTCTTT.

The chain joins TRBV9 to TRBJ2-4; 10 positions agree with TRBD2. V lost 4 bases, J lost 8 bases, and 9 bases stayed unmatched. This CDR3 has 15 residues. Germline CDR1 reads SGDLS; CDR2 reads YYNGEE. The CDR3, as DNA: TGTGCCAGCAGCAGCGGGGGGGCAGTTCTTGACATTCAGTACTTC. It translates to CASSSGGAVLDIQYF.

V is TRBV27 and J is TRBJ1-1; 9 bases align to TRBD1. CDR3 length equals 14 residues. Per the germline V gene, CDR1 is MNHEY and CDR2 is SMNVEV (reference sequence). V gave up 7 bases and J gave up 3 bases; unmatched junction bases: 6. DNA for the CDR3: TGTGCCAGCAAGGACAGGGGAACCTACACTGAAGCTTTCTTT. Encoded protein: CASKDRGTYTEAFF.

The chain employs TRBV11-2 and TRBJ2-7, with a weak D call TRBD2 (5 bases). Germline V lookup: CDR1 SGHAT, CDR2 FQNNGV. V lost 5 bases, J lost 1 base, and 15 bases lay in between. The CDR3 has 15 residues. The CDR3 sequence is CASSVGYIASYEQYF. Here the CDR3 DNA reads TGTGCCAGCAGCGTCGGCTATATAGCGTCCTACGAGCAGTACTTC.

The sample holds one count of this clone. The chain couples TRBV19 to TRBJ1-5; 8 bases agree with TRBD1. Germline CDR1 is LNHDA and CDR2 is SQIVND (reference sequence). The trim removed 3 bases at V and 1 base at J, leaving 2 bases unmatched. The CDR3 loop spans 15 amino acids. CDR3 residues: CASSIGQGSNQPQHF. The CDR3 bases are TGTGCCAGTAGTATCGGACAGGGAAGCAATCAGCCCCAGCATTTT.

V and J are TRBV11-2 and TRBJ1-1; 8 bases are a match to TRBD1. The CDR3 runs to 15 residues. Per germline, CDR1 SGHAT and CDR2 FQNNGV. After removal of 5 bases from V and 3 bases from J, the junction contained 8 bases not matched to a gene. CDR3 coding DNA: TGTGCCAGCAGCCCCCAGCAGGGGGCTTACACTGAAGCTTTCTTT. Protein product: CASSPQQGAYTEAFF.

CDR3 nucleotide sequence: TGCGCCAGCAGCCAAGCAGGGCCCCCCTACGAGCAGTACTTC. Its translation: CASSQAGPPYEQYF. V is TRBV4-1 and J is TRBJ2-7, with TRBD1 as a possible D gene (5 bases). With 1 base removed from V and 2 bases from J, the gap between germline ends came to 9 bases. The CDR3 has 14 residues. The germline gives CDR1 MGHRA, CDR2 YSYEKL.

The chain recombines TRBV5-8 with TRBJ1-6; D is unresolved. The V gene's germline CDR1 is SGHTS and CDR2 YDEGEE. The CDR3 totals 13 residues. V shed 1 base and J shed 7 bases, with 6 bases lying between them. The CDR3 bases are TGTGCCAGCAGCTTGCTCCCGAATTCACCCCTCCACTTT. Amino acid sequence: CASSLLPNSPLHF.

The chain's CDR3 is CAISEITGRDTGELFF. Written as DNA, the CDR3 is TGTGCCATCAGTGAGATAACAGGCCGGGACACCGGGGAGCTGTTTTTT. The chain combines TRBV10-3 with TRBJ2-2; D perhaps matches TRBD1 (5 bases). The CDR3 length is 16 residues. V lost 2 bases and J 3 bases, leaving 13 bases between the germline ends. Germline CDR1 ENHRY, CDR2 SYGVKD.

The chain couples TRBV9 to TRBJ1-3; possibly TRBD1 for D (5 bases). The V end was cut by 4 bases, the J end by 3 bases, with 5 bases between. This CDR3 is built from 12 residues. Looked up from germline, CDR1 is SGDLS and CDR2 is YYNGEE. Here the CDR3 reads CASSTGGNTIYF. Written as DNA, the CDR3 is TGTGCCAGCAGCACAGGTGGAAACACCATATATTTT.

This sequence joins TRBV7-6 and TRBJ2-5, with TRBD2 as a possible D gene (5 bases). The V end lost 2 bases, the J end lost 1 base, and 14 bases lay between the germline ends. The germline V gene encodes CDR1 SGHVS and CDR2 FNYEAQ. The CDR3 sequence is 16 residues long. This CDR3 reads CASSLWRSGSQETQYF. The CDR3 DNA is TGTGCCAGCAGCTTATGGAGGTCGGGCAGCCAAGAGACCCAGTACTTC.

The chain joins TRBV28 to TRBJ2-7, with 8 nucleotides matching TRBD1. The V gene end was trimmed by 3 bases and the J gene end by 3 bases; junction bases not matched to a gene: 10. Germline V CDR1 and CDR2: MDHEN, SYDVKM. The CDR3 has 16 amino acids. CDR3 sequence (DNA): TGTGCCAGCAGTTTTTATCCGACAGGGGTAGGCTACGAGCAGTACTTC. Its translation: CASSFYPTGVGYEQYF.

V and J are TRBV7-8 and TRBJ1-3; D is perhaps TRBD1 (6 bases). CDR1 and CDR2 (germline): SGHVS, FQNEAQ. Trimming removed 1 base from V and 2 bases from J, with 18 bases in between. The length of the CDR3 is 18 residues. The CDR3 here is CASSLEAPGVLAGNTIYF. In DNA form, the CDR3 reads TGTGCCAGCAGCTTAGAGGCGCCAGGGGTATTAGCTGGAAACACCATATATTTT.

The chain carries TRBV4-2 and TRBJ2-1; D perhaps matches TRBD2 (5 bases). CDR1 is LGHNA and CDR2 is YNFKEQ in the germline V gene. CDR3 length: 11 amino acids. V lost 2 bases and J 12 bases, leaving 8 bases between the germline ends. CDR3 loop: CASSQPGVQFF. The CDR3 nucleotides read TGTGCCAGCAGCCAACCCGGGGTGCAGTTCTTC.

In regard to this clone: The sample carries other DNA sequences with the same CDR3. V gene TRBV18 combines with J gene TRBJ1-1; TRBD1 is a possible D gene (5 bases). Germline V lookup: CDR1 KGHSH, CDR2 LQKENI. V lost 6 bases to trimming and J lost 4 bases, with 15 bases between them. This CDR3 spans 14 amino acids. CDR3 region: CASSPAGSGTEAFF. In nucleotides, the CDR3 is TGTGCCAGCTCGCCCGCAGGGTCGGGCACTGAAGCTTTCTTT.

The chain uses TRBV4-1 and TRBJ1-1, with TRBD1 identical over 12 bases. The CDR3 extends over 17 amino acids. V dropped 8 bases and J dropped 0; count of bases not matched to a gene: 10. In germline, CDR1 is MGHRA, CDR2 YSYEKL. CDR3 nucleotide sequence: TGCGCCAGCCAACAAACCGGGACAGGGGGCTTGAACACTGAAGCTTTCTTT. It encodes CASQQTGTGGLNTEAFF.